This TCR beta chain was sequenced in a study of T cell responses to AZD1222 COVID-19 vaccine. General study points: Baseline seropositives among AZD1222 recipients totaled only six or seven. Most donors were white British and more were female, and clonal diversity was possibly underestimated. Unmutated variant regions are reportedly targeted by nearly half of spike-specific TCRs. In all cases, repertoires were sampled only after the peak T cell response.

CDR1 is SGDLS, CDR2 YYNGEE, per germline. The CDR3 runs 15 residues. V lost 0 bases, J lost 0 bases, and 7 bases lay in between. The table came from immunoSEQ multiplex PCR; TCRdb's copy has only in-frame clones and leaves some out. The profile shows some 140,000 clones, approximately 87% of them singletons. In the case of this clone: The antigen remains undetermined.

J is TRBJ1-3 and V is TRBV9; possibly TRBD1 for D (6 bases). This clonotype originated in an adult in good health. Here the sequenced sample was peripheral blood, taken on day 0 of MenACWY control vaccination. In nucleotides, the CDR3 is TGTGCCAGCAGCGTAGGAGGGGGCTCTGGAAACACCATATATTTT. Translating gives CASSVGGGSGNTIYF.